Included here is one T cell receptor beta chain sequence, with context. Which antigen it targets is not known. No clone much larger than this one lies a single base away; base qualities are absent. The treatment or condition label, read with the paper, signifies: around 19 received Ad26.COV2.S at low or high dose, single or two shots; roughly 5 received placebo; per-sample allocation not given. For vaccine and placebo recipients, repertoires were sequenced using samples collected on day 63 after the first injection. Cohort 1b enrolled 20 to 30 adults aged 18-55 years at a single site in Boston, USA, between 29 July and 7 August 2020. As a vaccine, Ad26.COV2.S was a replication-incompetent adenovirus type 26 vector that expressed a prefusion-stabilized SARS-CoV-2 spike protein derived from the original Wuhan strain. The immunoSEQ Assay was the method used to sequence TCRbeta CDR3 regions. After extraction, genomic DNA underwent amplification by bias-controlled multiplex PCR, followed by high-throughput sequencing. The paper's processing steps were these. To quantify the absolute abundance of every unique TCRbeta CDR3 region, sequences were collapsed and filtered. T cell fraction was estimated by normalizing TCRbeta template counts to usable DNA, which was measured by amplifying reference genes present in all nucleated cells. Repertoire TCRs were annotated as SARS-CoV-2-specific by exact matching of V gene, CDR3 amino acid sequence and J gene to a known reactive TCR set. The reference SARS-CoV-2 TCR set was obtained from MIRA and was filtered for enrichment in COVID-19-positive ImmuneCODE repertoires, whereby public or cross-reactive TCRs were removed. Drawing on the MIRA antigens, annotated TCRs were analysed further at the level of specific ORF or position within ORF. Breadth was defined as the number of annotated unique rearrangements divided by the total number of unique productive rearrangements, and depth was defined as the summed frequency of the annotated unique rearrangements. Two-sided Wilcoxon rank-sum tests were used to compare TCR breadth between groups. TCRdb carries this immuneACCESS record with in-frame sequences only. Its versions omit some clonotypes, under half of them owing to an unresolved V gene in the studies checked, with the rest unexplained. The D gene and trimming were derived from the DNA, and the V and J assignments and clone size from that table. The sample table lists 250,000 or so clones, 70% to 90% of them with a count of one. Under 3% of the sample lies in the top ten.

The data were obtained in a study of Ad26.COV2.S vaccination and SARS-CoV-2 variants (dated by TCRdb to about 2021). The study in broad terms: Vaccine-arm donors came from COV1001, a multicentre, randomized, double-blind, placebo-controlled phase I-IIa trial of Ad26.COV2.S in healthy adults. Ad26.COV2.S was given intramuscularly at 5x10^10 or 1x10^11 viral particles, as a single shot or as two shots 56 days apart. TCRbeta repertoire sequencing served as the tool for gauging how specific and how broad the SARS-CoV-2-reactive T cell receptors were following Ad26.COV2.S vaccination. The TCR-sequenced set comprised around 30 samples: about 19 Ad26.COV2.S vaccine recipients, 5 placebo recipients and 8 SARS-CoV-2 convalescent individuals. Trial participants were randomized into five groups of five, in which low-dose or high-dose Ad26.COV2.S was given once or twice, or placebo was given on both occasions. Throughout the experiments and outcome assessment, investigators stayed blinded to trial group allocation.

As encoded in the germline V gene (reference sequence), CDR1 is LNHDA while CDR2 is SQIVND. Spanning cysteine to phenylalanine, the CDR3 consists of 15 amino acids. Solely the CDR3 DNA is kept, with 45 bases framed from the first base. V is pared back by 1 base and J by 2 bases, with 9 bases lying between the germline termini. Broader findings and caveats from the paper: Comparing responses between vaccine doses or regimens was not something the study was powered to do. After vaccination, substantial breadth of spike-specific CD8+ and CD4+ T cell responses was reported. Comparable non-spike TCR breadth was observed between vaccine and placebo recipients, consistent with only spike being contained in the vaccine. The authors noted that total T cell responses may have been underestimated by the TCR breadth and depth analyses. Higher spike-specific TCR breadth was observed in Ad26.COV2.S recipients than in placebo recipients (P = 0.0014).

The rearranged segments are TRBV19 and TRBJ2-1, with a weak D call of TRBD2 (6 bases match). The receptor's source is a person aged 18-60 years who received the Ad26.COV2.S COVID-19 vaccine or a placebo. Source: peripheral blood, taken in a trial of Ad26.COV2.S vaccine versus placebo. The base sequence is TGTGCCAGTAGTATAGCCGGGGGAACCTACAATGAGCAGTTCTTC. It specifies CASSIAGGTYNEQFF.